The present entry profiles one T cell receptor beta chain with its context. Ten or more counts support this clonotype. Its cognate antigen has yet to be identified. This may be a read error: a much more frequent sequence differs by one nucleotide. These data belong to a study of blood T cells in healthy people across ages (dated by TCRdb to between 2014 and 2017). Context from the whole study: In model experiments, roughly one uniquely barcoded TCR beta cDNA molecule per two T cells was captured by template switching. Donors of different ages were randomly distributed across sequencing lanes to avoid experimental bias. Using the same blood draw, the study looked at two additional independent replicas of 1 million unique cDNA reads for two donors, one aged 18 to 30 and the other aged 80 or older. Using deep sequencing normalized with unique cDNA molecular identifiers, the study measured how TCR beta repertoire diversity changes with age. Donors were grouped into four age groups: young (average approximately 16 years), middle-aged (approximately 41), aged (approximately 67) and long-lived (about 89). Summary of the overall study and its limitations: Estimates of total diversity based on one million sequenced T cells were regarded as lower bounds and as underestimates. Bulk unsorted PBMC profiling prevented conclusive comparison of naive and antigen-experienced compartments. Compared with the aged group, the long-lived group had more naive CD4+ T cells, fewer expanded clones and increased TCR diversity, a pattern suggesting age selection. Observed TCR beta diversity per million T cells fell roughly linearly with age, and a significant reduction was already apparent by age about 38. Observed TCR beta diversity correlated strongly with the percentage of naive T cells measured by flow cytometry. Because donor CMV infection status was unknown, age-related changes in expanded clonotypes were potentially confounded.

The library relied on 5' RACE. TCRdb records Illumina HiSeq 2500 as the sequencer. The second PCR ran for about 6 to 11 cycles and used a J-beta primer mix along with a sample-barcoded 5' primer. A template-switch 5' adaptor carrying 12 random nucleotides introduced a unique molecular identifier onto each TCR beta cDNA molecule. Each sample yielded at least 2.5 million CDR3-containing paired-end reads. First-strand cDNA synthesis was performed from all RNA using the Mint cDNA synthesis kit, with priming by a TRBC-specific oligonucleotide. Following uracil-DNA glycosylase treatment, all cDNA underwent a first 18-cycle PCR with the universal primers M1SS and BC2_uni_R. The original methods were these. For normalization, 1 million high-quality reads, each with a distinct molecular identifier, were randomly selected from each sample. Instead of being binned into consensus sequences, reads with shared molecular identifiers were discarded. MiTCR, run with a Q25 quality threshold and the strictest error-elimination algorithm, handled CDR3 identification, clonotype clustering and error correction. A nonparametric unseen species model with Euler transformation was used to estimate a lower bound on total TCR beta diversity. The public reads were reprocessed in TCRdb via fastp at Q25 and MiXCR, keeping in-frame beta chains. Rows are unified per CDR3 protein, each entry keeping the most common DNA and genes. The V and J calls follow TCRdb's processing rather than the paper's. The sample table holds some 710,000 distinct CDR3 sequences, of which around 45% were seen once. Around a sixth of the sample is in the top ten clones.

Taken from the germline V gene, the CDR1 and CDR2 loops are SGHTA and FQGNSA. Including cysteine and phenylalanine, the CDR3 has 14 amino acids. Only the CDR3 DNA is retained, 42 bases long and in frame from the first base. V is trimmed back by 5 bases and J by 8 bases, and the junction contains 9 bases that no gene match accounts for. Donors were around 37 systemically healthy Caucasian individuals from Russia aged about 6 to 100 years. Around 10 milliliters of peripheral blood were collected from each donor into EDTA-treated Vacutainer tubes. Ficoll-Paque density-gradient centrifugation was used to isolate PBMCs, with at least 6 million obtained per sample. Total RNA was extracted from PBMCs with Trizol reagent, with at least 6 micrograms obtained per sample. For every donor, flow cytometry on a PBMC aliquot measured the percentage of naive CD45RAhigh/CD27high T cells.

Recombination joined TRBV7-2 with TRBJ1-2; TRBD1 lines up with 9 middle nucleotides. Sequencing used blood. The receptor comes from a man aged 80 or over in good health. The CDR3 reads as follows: CASSVRGQGGGYTF. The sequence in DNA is TGTGCCAGCAGCGTAAGGGGACAGGGAGGAGGCTACACCTTC.